This T cell receptor beta chain was obtained from a study of technical replicates of blood from a handful of donors. Trimming took 7 bases from V and 1 from J, leaving 16 bases between them. This CDR3 is 15 amino acids long. Germline CDR1 is SNHLY and CDR2 is FYNNEI. The method was immunoSEQ multiplex PCR; TCRdb's version includes in-frame clones alone and lacks a portion of them. The sample shows 75,000 to 90,000 clones, approximately 95% of them seen only once. The TCR originated in a human donor in good health. The sequenced material came from T cells isolated from PBMCs. The chain uses TRBV2 and TRBJ1-1, with D perhaps TRBD1 (6 bases). The CDR3 DNA is TGTGCCAGCACCCTGAGGGGGGGCCGGAACACTGAAGCTTTCTTT. This gives the protein CASTLRGGRNTEAFF.